The source of this T cell receptor beta chain is a study of blood T cells in healthy people across ages. The CDR3 covers 12 residues. Germline CDR1 reads SGHTA; CDR2 reads FQGNSA. The germline V and J ends were trimmed by 3 bases and 5 bases, with 7 bases remaining between them. Primed by a sample-barcoded 5' primer and a J-beta primer mix, a second PCR proceeded for about 6 to 12 cycles. TCRdb redid the calling of the 5' RACE reads with MiXCR, one entry per CDR3 protein. The table shows approximately 350,000 distinct CDR3 sequences, with 52% occurring only once. Sequenced input: blood. The chain couples TRBV7-2 to TRBJ2-5; D unclear. This clonotype originated in a man in his 60s in good health. Here the CDR3 reads CASSLDVETQYF. The CDR3 bases are TGTGCCAGCAGCTTGGATGTTGAGACCCAGTACTTC.